The clone carrying this T cell receptor beta chain has only one observation. Its antigen is not identified. The CDR3 runs 16 residues. CDR1 SGHRS and CDR2 YFSETQ come from the germline V gene. The trim removed 0 bases at V and 1 base at J, leaving 3 bases unmatched. The data belong to a study of T cells in localized non-small cell lung cancer. Study results and limitations: Overall survival was longer when the density of T cells in the blood was higher.

Sequenced by immunoSEQ multiplex PCR; TCRdb stores in-frame clones only, minus some. The sample carries around 15,000 clones, over 75% recorded once. Sequenced here: peripheral blood, sampled before any cancer treatment. This receptor was identified in a female donor older than 55 with stage III squamous cell lung carcinoma. V is TRBV5-1 and J is TRBJ2-5, with 10 bases fitting TRBD2. The CDR3: CASSLGVAGGQETQYF. The CDR3 coding sequence is TGCGCCAGCAGCTTGGGGGTAGCGGGAGGCCAAGAGACCCAGTACTTC.